The source of this T cell receptor (beta chain) is a study of cytomegalovirus exposure and HLA in healthy donors. General observations from the study: Rates of TCR association differed by HLA locus in a later analysis, with DRB1 highest and HLA-C lowest.

With respect to this clone: The target antigen is unknown.

Germline-derived CDR1 and CDR2 are LNHDA and SQIVND (reference sequence). The CDR3 contains 15 residues. Trimming took 6 bases from V and 1 from J, leaving 15 bases between them. The PCR contained 60 Vbeta and 13 Jbeta primers. In the original processing: In a later analysis, the count reached 80 million or so unique TCR beta chains, with 10 million to 14 million shared. The repertoire was sequenced with immunoSEQ multiplex PCR; TCRdb's copy has only in-frame clones and lacks some. V, J and clone size are taken as reported in that table, and D and trimming were inferred from the DNA itself. The sample shows approximately 120,000 clones, roughly 76% of them seen only once.

The sequencing sample was made of PBMCs. The rearrangement links TRBV19 to TRBJ1-2, with D possibly TRBD1 on 6 matching bases. The sequence derives from a woman aged 50 to 60 in good health and CMV-seronegative. CDR3: CASREPGQINYGYTF. In DNA, the CDR3 is TGTGCCAGTAGAGAGCCGGGACAAATTAACTATGGCTACACCTTC.